This TCR beta chain emerged from a study of T cells in Graves' hyperthyroidism and ophthalmopathy. Study details: Peripheral blood sampling occurred at initial diagnosis, before any treatment.

Germline lookup yields CDR1 SGHRS and CDR2 YFSETQ. CDR3 length: 17 residues. V gave up 0 bases and J gave up 6 bases; unmatched junction bases: 5. TCR beta CDR3 region amplification was performed from RNA transcripts. The HTBI set primed first-round TCR CDR3 RT-PCR. TCRdb re-derived calls from the multiplex PCR reads in MiXCR, one entry per CDR3 protein. Among some 180,000 distinct CDR3 sequences, 15% to 20% were seen once, and the ten largest hold under 35%. Fresh 10 ml peripheral blood yielded PBMCs. Study-wide results and limits: Stable hyperthyroidism was separated from ophthalmopathy by a model based on 13 V-J features. Onset of ophthalmopathy came a median around 7.1 months after the model predicted it.

This clonotype showed up many times. Its specificity is unknown. The clonotype was recovered from a woman in her forties or fifties with Graves' hyperthyroidism. The sequenced material came from blood. This chain connects TRBV5-1 to TRBJ2-1, with 14 nucleotides matching TRBD2. DNA of the CDR3: TGCGCCAGCAGCTTGGGGGAGACTAGCGGGGGGGCCAATGAGCAGTTCTTC. It encodes CASSLGETSGGANEQFF.